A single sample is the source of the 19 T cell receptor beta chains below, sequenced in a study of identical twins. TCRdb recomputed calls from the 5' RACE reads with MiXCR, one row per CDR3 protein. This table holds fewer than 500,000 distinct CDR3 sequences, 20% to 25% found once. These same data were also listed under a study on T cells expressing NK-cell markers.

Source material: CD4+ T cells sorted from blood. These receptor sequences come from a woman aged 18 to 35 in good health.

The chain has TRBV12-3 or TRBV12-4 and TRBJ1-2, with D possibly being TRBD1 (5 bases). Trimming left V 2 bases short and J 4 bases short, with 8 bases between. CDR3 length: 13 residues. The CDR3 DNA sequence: TGTGCCAGCAGTTTACTGGGGGTCTATGGCTACACCTTC. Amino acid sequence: CASSLLGVYGYTF.

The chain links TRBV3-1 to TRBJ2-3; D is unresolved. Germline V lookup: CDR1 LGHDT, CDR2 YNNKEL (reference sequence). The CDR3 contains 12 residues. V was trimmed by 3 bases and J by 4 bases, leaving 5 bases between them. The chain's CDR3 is CASSHGPDTQYF. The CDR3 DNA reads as TGTGCCAGCAGCCACGGACCAGATACGCAGTATTTT.

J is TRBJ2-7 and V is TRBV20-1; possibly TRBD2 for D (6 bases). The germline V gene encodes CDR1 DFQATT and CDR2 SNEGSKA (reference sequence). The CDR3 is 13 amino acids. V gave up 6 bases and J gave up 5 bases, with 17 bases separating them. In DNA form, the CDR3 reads TGCAGTGCCCGAAACAGTGGAGGGGACGAGCAGTACTTC. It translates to CSARNSGGDEQYF.

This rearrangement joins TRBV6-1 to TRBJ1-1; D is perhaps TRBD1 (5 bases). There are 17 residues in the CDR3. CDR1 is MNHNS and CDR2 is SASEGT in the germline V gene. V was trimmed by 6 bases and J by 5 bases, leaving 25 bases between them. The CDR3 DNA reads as TGTGCCAGCAGCCGAGGTTTCACGACAGTCTCGGGGACTGAAGCTTTCTTT. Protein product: CASSRGFTTVSGTEAFF.

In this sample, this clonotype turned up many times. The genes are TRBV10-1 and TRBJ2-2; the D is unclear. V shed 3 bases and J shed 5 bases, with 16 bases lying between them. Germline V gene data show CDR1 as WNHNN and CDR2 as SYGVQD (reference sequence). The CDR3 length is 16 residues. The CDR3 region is CASSETADVLTGELFF. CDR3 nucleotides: TGCGCCAGCAGTGAAACCGCCGATGTTTTAACCGGGGAGCTGTTTTTT.

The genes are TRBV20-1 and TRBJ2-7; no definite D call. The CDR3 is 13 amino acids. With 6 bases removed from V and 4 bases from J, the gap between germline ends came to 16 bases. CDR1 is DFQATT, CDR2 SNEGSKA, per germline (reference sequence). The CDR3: CSAGPRSPYEQYF. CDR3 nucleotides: TGCAGTGCGGGTCCTCGGAGTCCTTACGAGCAGTACTTC.

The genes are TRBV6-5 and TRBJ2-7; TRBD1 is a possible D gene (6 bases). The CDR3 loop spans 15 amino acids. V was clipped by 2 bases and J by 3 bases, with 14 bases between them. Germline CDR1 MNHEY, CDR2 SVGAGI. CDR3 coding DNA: TGTGCCAGCAGTTACGGATGGGACATCATCTACGAGCAGTACTTC. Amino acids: CASSYGWDIIYEQYF.

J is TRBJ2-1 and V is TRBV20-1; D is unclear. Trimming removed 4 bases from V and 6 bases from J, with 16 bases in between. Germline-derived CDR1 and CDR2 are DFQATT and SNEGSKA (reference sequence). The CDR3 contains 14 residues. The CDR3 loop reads CSATDKPVTNEQFF. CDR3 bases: TGCAGTGCTACCGACAAGCCGGTGACCAATGAGCAGTTCTTC.

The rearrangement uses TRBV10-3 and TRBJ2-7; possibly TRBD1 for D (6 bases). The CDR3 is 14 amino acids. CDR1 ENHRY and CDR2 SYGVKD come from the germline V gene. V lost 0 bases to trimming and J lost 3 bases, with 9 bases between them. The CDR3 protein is CAISESVGGYEQYF. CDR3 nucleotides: TGTGCCATCAGTGAGTCGGTAGGGGGCTACGAGCAGTACTTC.

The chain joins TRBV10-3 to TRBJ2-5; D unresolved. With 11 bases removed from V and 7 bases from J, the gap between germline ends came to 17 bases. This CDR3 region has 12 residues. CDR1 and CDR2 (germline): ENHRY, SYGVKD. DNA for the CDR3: TGTGCCGTTGGCCGCGACCCCGGGACCCAGTACTTC. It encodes CAVGRDPGTQYF.

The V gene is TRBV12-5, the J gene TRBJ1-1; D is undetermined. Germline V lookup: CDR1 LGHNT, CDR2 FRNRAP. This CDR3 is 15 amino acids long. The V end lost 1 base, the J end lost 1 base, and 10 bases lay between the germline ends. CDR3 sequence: CASGLAGGPNTEAFF. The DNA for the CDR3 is TGTGCTAGTGGTTTGGCCGGTGGTCCGAACACTGAAGCTTTCTTT. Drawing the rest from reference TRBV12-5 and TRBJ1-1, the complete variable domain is DARVTQTPRHKVTEMGQEVTMRCQPILGHNTVFWYRQTMMQGLELLAYFRNRAPLDDSGMPKDRFSAEMPDATLATLKIQPSEPRDSAVYFCASGLAGGPNTEAFFGQGTRLTVV.

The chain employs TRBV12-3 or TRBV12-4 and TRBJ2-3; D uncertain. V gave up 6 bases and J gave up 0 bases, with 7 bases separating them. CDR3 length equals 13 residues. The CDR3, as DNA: TGTGCCAGCAGGGTGACTAGCACAGATACGCAGTATTTT. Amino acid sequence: CASRVTSTDTQYF.

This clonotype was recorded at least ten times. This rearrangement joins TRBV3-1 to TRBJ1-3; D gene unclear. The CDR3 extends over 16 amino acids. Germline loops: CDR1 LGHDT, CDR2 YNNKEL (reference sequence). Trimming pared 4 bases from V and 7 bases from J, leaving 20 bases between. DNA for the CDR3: TGTGCCAGCAGCCTCGACTTTCGGACCACCTCCAACACCATATATTTT. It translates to CASSLDFRTTSNTIYF.

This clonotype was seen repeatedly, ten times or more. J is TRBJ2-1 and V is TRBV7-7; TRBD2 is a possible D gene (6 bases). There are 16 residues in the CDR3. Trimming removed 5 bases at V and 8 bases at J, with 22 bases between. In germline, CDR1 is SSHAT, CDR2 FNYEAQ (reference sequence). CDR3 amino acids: CASSRLGVAAGDEQFF. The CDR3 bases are TGTGCCAGCAGCAGACTCGGGGTAGCGGCCGGCGATGAGCAGTTCTTC.

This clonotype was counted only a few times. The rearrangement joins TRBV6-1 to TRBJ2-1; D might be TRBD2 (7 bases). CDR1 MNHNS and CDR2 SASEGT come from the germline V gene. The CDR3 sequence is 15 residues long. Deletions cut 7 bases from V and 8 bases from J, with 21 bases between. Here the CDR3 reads CASNPRPGGPHEQFF. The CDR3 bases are TGTGCCAGCAACCCCCGTCCGGGGGGCCCCCATGAGCAGTTCTTC.

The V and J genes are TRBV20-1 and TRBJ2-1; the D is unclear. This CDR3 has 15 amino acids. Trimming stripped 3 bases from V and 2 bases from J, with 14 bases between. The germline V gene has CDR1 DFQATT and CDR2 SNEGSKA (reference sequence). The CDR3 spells CSARLIAHTYNEQFF. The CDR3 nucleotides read TGCAGTGCTAGGTTGATAGCCCACACCTACAATGAGCAGTTCTTC.

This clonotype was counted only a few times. The CDR3 is CASATLSMDEKLFF. CDR3 coding DNA: TGTGCCAGCGCCACTTTGTCAATGGATGAAAAACTGTTTTTT. The chain uses TRBV7-2 and TRBJ1-4; D not resolved. Germline CDR1 SGHTA, CDR2 FQGNSA. The CDR3 is made up of 14 amino acids. The V end lost 8 bases, the J end lost 6 bases, and 16 bases lay between the germline ends.

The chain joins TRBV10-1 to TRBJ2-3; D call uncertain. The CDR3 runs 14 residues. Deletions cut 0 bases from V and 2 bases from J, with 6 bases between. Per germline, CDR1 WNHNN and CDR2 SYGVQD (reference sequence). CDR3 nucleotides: TGCGCCAGCAGTGAGTCGGCGCACACAGATACGCAGTATTTT. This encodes CASSESAHTDTQYF.

The CDR3 sequence is CASSPGSGGNYNEQFF. The CDR3 nucleotides are TGTGCCAGCAGCCCCGGCTCGGGGGGAAACTACAATGAGCAGTTCTTC. This chain connects TRBV7-4 to TRBJ2-1; 7 positions match TRBD2. The V gene end was trimmed by 5 bases and the J gene end by 3 bases; junction bases not matched to a gene: 10. CDR1 SGHVT and CDR2 SQSDAQ come from the germline V gene. This CDR3 has 16 residues.